What follows are 7 T cell receptor beta chains derived from one specimen sequenced in a study of PD-L1 blockade in urothelial cancer. Time point specified: pretreatment peripheral blood. Assay: immunoSEQ multiplex PCR; the TCRdb copy retains only in-frame clones and omits some. The sample holds around 63,000 clones, roughly 76% seen once. The sequenced sample was PBMCs, obtained around atezolizumab (anti-PD-L1) treatment. The origin of the receptors is a man between 65 and 79 years old with urothelial cancer.

The chain recombines TRBV30 with TRBJ2-5; tentative D call: TRBD1 (6 bases). This CDR3 spans 13 amino acids. V was pared by 3 bases and J by 5 bases, with 13 bases between. Per germline, CDR1 GTSNPN and CDR2 SVGIG (reference sequence). The CDR3 DNA sequence: TGTGCCTGGAGGCCCAGGGGCGTGGAGACCCAGTACTTC. It specifies CAWRPRGVETQYF. The full variable domain, in which reference TRBV30 and TRBJ2-5 provide the parts outside the CDR3, is SQTIHQWPATLVQPVGSPLSLECTVEGTSNPNLYWYRQAAGRGLQLLFYSVGIGQISSEVPQNLSASRPQDRQFILSSKKLLLSDSGFYLCAWRPRGVETQYFGPGTRLLVL.

The V gene is TRBV6-4, the J gene TRBJ1-1, with no clear D. V was shortened by 6 bases and J by 1 base, with 12 bases between the two germline ends. Germline CDR1 MRHNA, CDR2 SNTAGT. There are 14 residues in the CDR3. The CDR3 coding sequence is TGTGCCAGCAGGACCGGACTGAGGAACACTGAAGCTTTCTTT. Translating it yields CASRTGLRNTEAFF.

This rearrangement joins TRBV6-6 to TRBJ2-5; D is possibly TRBD2 (7 bases). Germline V CDR1 and CDR2: MNHNY, SVGAGI (reference sequence). The CDR3 is made up of 14 amino acids. Trimming pared 5 bases from V and 5 bases from J, leaving 15 bases between. CDR3 sequence reads: CASSRGGGWETQYF. The CDR3 nucleotides read TGTGCCAGCAGTCGGGGAGGGGGTTGGGAGACCCAGTACTTC.

This chain links TRBV6-6 with TRBJ1-1; 8 bases align to TRBD1. Germline V gives CDR1 MNHNY, CDR2 SVGAGI (reference sequence). CDR3 length equals 12 residues. The V and J ends lost 4 bases and 11 bases, in that order; junction bases with no gene match: 6. CDR3 nucleotide sequence: TGTGCCAGCAGTTTTCAGGGGGCAGAGGCTTTCTTT. Its translation is CASSFQGAEAFF.

The V and J genes are TRBV10-3 and TRBJ2-7; D gene ambiguous. The CDR3 is 14 amino acids. The V and J ends lost 2 bases and 0 bases respectively, with 8 bases between them. Germline V gene data show CDR1 as ENHRY and CDR2 as SYGVKD. The DNA of the CDR3 is TGTGCCATCAGTGAGACCGAGAGCTCCTACGAGCAGTACTTC. The encoded protein is CAISETESSYEQYF.

The chain joins TRBV5-1 to TRBJ2-5; the match to TRBD2 covers 14 bases. Germline V CDR1 and CDR2: SGHRS, YFSETQ. Trimming cost V 0 bases and J 10 bases; bases outside gene matches: 14. The CDR3 extends over 18 amino acids. The CDR3 loop is CASSLAGTSGGATRGQYF. Written as DNA, the CDR3 is TGCGCCAGCAGCTTGGCTGGGACTAGCGGGGGCGCCACCCGGGGCCAGTACTTC.

V is TRBV7-8 and J is TRBJ2-3; 7 nucleotides match TRBD1. The CDR3 is 14 residues long. The germline CDR1 and CDR2 sequences are SGHVS and FQNEAQ. The V segment lost 3 bases and the J segment 5 bases; nucleotides outside the gene matches: 5. CDR3 sequence: CASSFRTGQDTQYF. For the CDR3, the DNA is TGTGCCAGCAGCTTCCGGACAGGTCAAGATACGCAGTATTTT.